Listed below are T cell receptor beta chains from one sample, sequenced in a study of neoadjuvant anti-PD-1 for oral cavity cancer. Some clones are missing from TCRdb's copy, which holds only in-frame ones; the method was immunoSEQ multiplex PCR. This sample carries 8,500 to 10,000 clones, around 70% of them seen once, and the ten largest clones take about 3.9%. The sample in question was PBMCs, obtained after nivolumab (anti-PD-1) treatment. These receptors came from a person between 40 and 79 years old with oral cavity squamous cell carcinoma. The CDR3 runs from the conserved cysteine through the conserved F or W. The D gene is left open where the match is weak. The size entry is marked missing in some rows and otherwise reads once, few, many or a size class.

abundance: NA
v_gene: TRBV4-1
d_gene: NA
j_gene: TRBJ2-4
CDR3aa: CASSIEGGKNIQYF
CDR3nt: TGCGCCAGCAGCATAGAAGGGGGTAAAAACATTCAGTACTTC

abundance: NA
v_gene: TRBV28
d_gene: NA
j_gene: TRBJ1-2
CDR3aa: CASSRSNYGYTF
CDR3nt: TGTGCCAGCTCACGGTCGAACTATGGCTACACCTTC

abundance: NA
v_gene: TRBV19
d_gene: NA
j_gene: TRBJ2-1
CDR3aa: CASSYPGLRGTEQFF
CDR3nt: TGTGCCAGTAGTTACCCCGGGTTAAGAGGTACTGAGCAGTTCTTC

abundance: NA
v_gene: TRBV6-6
d_gene: NA
j_gene: TRBJ1-4
CDR3aa: CASIDEKLFF
CDR3nt: TGTGCCAGCATTGATGAAAAACTGTTTTTT

abundance: NA
v_gene: TRBV5-5
d_gene: TRBD2
j_gene: TRBJ2-1
CDR3aa: CASSRGLAGRGSYNEQFF
CDR3nt: TGTGCCAGCAGCCGGGGACTAGCGGGTAGGGGCTCCTACAATGAGCAGTTCTTC

abundance: NA
v_gene: TRBV5-6
d_gene: NA
j_gene: TRBJ1-1
CDR3aa: CASSLGGGGGAFF
CDR3nt: TGTGCCAGCAGCTTGGGAGGCGGCGGTGGAGCTTTCTTT

abundance: NA
v_gene: TRBV5-1
d_gene: NA
j_gene: TRBJ1-4
CDR3aa: CASSLDRGANEKLFF
CDR3nt: TGCGCCAGCAGCTTGGATAGGGGAGCTAATGAAAAACTGTTTTTT

abundance: NA
v_gene: TRBV6-6
d_gene: TRBD1
j_gene: TRBJ2-7
CDR3aa: CASSPTGNEQYF
CDR3nt: TGTGCCAGCAGTCCGACAGGGAACGAGCAGTACTTC

abundance: once
v_gene: TRBV27
d_gene: TRBD2
j_gene: TRBJ2-1
CDR3aa: CASSVPGPGGNEQFF
CDR3nt: TGTGCCAGCAGCGTTCCGGGACCGGGGGGCAATGAGCAGTTCTTC

abundance: NA
v_gene: TRBV5-4
d_gene: NA
j_gene: TRBJ2-3
CDR3aa: CASSFDTDTQYF
CDR3nt: TGTGCCAGCAGCTTCGATACAGATACGCAGTATTTT

abundance: once
v_gene: TRBV9
d_gene: TRBD2
j_gene: TRBJ2-7
CDR3aa: CASSSGLAYEQYF
CDR3nt: TGTGCCAGCAGTTCCGGACTAGCCTACGAGCAGTACTTC

abundance: NA
v_gene: TRBV30
d_gene: TRBD1
j_gene: TRBJ1-5
CDR3aa: CAWRRTGVTQPQHF
CDR3nt: TGTGCCTGGAGGCGGACAGGGGTCACTCAGCCCCAGCATTTT

abundance: few
v_gene: TRBV11-3
d_gene: NA
j_gene: TRBJ2-3
CDR3aa: CASSLEPGGTDTQYF
CDR3nt: TGTGCCAGCAGCTTAGAGCCAGGGGGCACAGATACGCAGTATTTT

abundance: NA
v_gene: TRBV19
d_gene: TRBD2
j_gene: TRBJ2-7
CDR3aa: CASSIEGSGRNEQYF
CDR3nt: TGTGCCAGTAGTATAGAGGGTAGCGGGAGGAACGAGCAGTACTTC

abundance: few
v_gene: TRBV5-1
d_gene: TRBD2
j_gene: TRBJ2-2
CDR3aa: CASSLVAGRATGELFF
CDR3nt: TGCGCCAGCAGCTTGGTCGCAGGGAGGGCCACCGGGGAGCTGTTTTTT

abundance: NA
v_gene: TRBV29-1
d_gene: NA
j_gene: TRBJ1-1
CDR3aa: CSVLQGATEAFF
CDR3nt: TGCAGCGTTTTACAGGGTGCCACTGAAGCTTTCTTT

abundance: NA
v_gene: TRBV10-2
d_gene: TRBD2
j_gene: TRBJ2-7
CDR3aa: CASSGPGLAEFSYEQYF
CDR3nt: TGCGCCAGCAGTGGGCCGGGACTAGCGGAATTTTCCTACGAGCAGTACTTC